Listed below are T cell receptor beta chains from one sample, sequenced in a study of blood T cell repertoires in COVID-19. Data came from immunoSEQ multiplex PCR; TCRdb stores just in-frame clones and leaves some out. Among over 10,000 clones listed, about 80% were seen once. The sequenced sample was peripheral blood. Receptors were obtained from a human donor in a cohort sampled during active COVID-19. The CDR3 runs from the conserved cysteine through the conserved F or W. Fields, in order: J gene, V gene, clone size, D gene, CDR3 protein, CDR3 DNA. D genes are given only for firm matches. Clone size is not always given. Where it is, it says once, few, many or a class for expanded clones.

J gene: TRBJ2-1; V gene: TRBV7-2; clone size: NA; D gene: TRBD2; CDR3 protein: CASSSGGNYNEQFF; CDR3 DNA: TGTGCCAGCAGCAGCGGGGGGAACTACAATGAGCAGTTCTTC
J gene: TRBJ1-3; V gene: TRBV4-1; clone size: NA; D gene: TRBD1; CDR3 protein: CASSPIDREGNTIYF; CDR3 DNA: TGCGCCAGCAGCCCCATCGACAGGGAGGGAAACACCATATATTTT
J gene: TRBJ2-7; V gene: TRBV3-1/TRBV3-2; clone size: NA; D gene: NA; CDR3 protein: CASTLLGVTYEQYF; CDR3 DNA: TGTGCCAGCACCCTACTGGGAGTTACCTACGAGCAGTACTTC
J gene: TRBJ1-1; V gene: TRBV14; clone size: NA; D gene: NA; CDR3 protein: CASSQGATGWPEAFF; CDR3 DNA: TGTGCCAGCAGCCAAGGGGCGACGGGGTGGCCTGAAGCTTTCTTT
J gene: TRBJ2-3; V gene: TRBV20-1; clone size: NA; D gene: TRBD2; CDR3 protein: CSASERTSGGGDTQYF; CDR3 DNA: TGCAGTGCTAGTGAGCGGACTAGCGGGGGGGGAGATACGCAGTATTTT
J gene: TRBJ1-2; V gene: TRBV14; clone size: NA; D gene: TRBD1; CDR3 protein: CASSPYRGQSYGYTF; CDR3 DNA: TGTGCCAGCAGTCCTTACAGGGGGCAAAGCTATGGCTACACCTTC
J gene: TRBJ1-6; V gene: TRBV29-1; clone size: once; D gene: NA; CDR3 protein: CSVTDSYNSPLHF; CDR3 DNA: TGCAGCGTTACGGACAGCTATAATTCACCCCTCCACTTT
J gene: TRBJ2-1; V gene: TRBV4-3; clone size: NA; D gene: TRBD2; CDR3 protein: CASSPTSGALYNEQFF; CDR3 DNA: TGCGCCAGCAGCCCCACTAGCGGGGCGTTATACAATGAGCAGTTCTTC
J gene: TRBJ1-5; V gene: TRBV19; clone size: few; D gene: TRBD1; CDR3 protein: CASSREDRGHNQPQHF; CDR3 DNA: TGTGCCAGTAGTCGAGAGGACAGGGGGCATAATCAGCCCCAGCATTTT
J gene: TRBJ2-7; V gene: TRBV29-1; clone size: NA; D gene: NA; CDR3 protein: CSVVSTGAHYEQYF; CDR3 DNA: TGCAGCGTTGTCTCGACAGGAGCCCACTACGAGCAGTACTTC
J gene: TRBJ2-1; V gene: TRBV6-5; clone size: NA; D gene: TRBD2; CDR3 protein: CASIGGIVNEQFF; CDR3 DNA: TGTGCCAGCATCGGGGGGATTGTCAATGAGCAGTTCTTC
J gene: TRBJ1-6; V gene: TRBV9; clone size: few; D gene: NA; CDR3 protein: CASSVKTANSPLHF; CDR3 DNA: TGTGCCAGCAGCGTGAAGACAGCTAATTCACCCCTCCACTTT
J gene: TRBJ1-4; V gene: TRBV6-5; clone size: NA; D gene: NA; CDR3 protein: CASSQITTRVMFF; CDR3 DNA: TGTGCCAGCAGTCAAATCACCACCCGAGTGATGTTTTTT
J gene: TRBJ1-2; V gene: TRBV15; clone size: NA; D gene: NA; CDR3 protein: CATSRDSLLYGYTF; CDR3 DNA: TGTGCCACCTCGCGGGACTCCTTGCTCTATGGCTACACCTTC
J gene: TRBJ2-1; V gene: TRBV3-1/TRBV3-2; clone size: NA; D gene: TRBD2; CDR3 protein: CASRHGTTSYNEQFF; CDR3 DNA: TGTGCCAGCAGACACGGGACTACTTCCTACAATGAGCAGTTCTTC
J gene: TRBJ2-1; V gene: TRBV27; clone size: NA; D gene: NA; CDR3 protein: CASSWRAVTNEQFF; CDR3 DNA: TGTGCCAGCAGTTGGAGGGCTGTAACAAATGAGCAGTTCTTC
J gene: TRBJ2-3; V gene: TRBV15; clone size: NA; D gene: NA; CDR3 protein: CATSGRVSGTDTQYF; CDR3 DNA: TGTGCCACCAGCGGCAGGGTATCGGGCACAGATACGCAGTATTTT
J gene: TRBJ2-7; V gene: TRBV5-8; clone size: NA; D gene: NA; CDR3 protein: CASSLGQRNYEQYF; CDR3 DNA: TGTGCCAGCAGCTTGGGACAGCGAAACTACGAGCAGTACTTC
J gene: TRBJ1-1; V gene: TRBV5-1; clone size: few; D gene: NA; CDR3 protein: CASSLDPEDTEAFF; CDR3 DNA: TGCGCCAGCAGCTTGGATCCAGAGGACACTGAAGCTTTCTTT
J gene: TRBJ2-1; V gene: TRBV6-2/TRBV6-3; clone size: few; D gene: NA; CDR3 protein: CASSQTSHEQFF; CDR3 DNA: TGTGCCAGCAGCCAAACTAGCCATGAGCAGTTCTTC
J gene: TRBJ2-7; V gene: TRBV27; clone size: NA; D gene: TRBD1; CDR3 protein: CASSLSPRDRVGEQYF; CDR3 DNA: TGTGCCAGCAGTTTATCCCCAAGAGACAGGGTGGGGGAGCAGTACTTC
J gene: TRBJ2-3; V gene: TRBV4-1; clone size: NA; D gene: TRBD1; CDR3 protein: CASSQRLRQGAEDTQYF; CDR3 DNA: TGCGCCAGCAGCCAGCGACTGAGACAGGGGGCAGAGGATACGCAGTATTTT